Listed here are 12 T cell receptor beta chains from one sample, sequenced in a study of blood T cells in healthy people across ages. With a J-beta primer mix and a sample-barcoded 5' primer, a second PCR ran about 6 to 11 cycles. A single record per CDR3 protein comes from TCRdb applying MiXCR to the 5' RACE reads. This table holds 550,000 to 750,000 distinct CDR3 sequences, around a fifth found once. Sequencing was performed on blood. Receptors were obtained from a man between 65 and 85 years old in good health.

About this clonotype itself: A much larger clone differs by one base, so this may be a read error. V gene TRBV14 combines with J gene TRBJ1-4; TRBD1 matches at 7 bases. This CDR3 contains 14 residues. Germline V gene data show CDR1 as SGHDN and CDR2 as FVKESK. The CDR3 nucleotides read TGTGCCAGCAGCCAAGAGACAGGGTTTCGAAAACCGTTTTTT. As protein: CASSQETGFRKPFF.

This chain uses TRBV9 with TRBJ1-6, with TRBD1 matching over 11 bases. J gave up 10 bases and V 5 bases, and 5 bases lay outside the gene matches. This CDR3 spans 14 amino acids. In germline, CDR1 is SGDLS, CDR2 YYNGEE. The CDR3 bases are TGTGCCAGCAGGCACGGGACAGGGGGATCACCCCTCCACTTT. It codes for CASRHGTGGSPLHF.

V usage is TRBV29-1 and J usage is TRBJ2-5, with 12 bases matching TRBD2. Germline lookup yields CDR1 SQVTM and CDR2 ANQGSEA. V was clipped by 1 base and J by 5 bases; unmatched bases: 8. The CDR3 has 16 residues. The CDR3 is CSVEGPLAGGGETQYF. The DNA of the CDR3 is TGCAGCGTTGAAGGGCCACTAGCGGGGGGCGGGGAGACCCAGTACTTC.

The V call is TRBV29-1, the J call TRBJ2-7, with D perhaps matching TRBD1 (6 bases). The CDR3 sequence is 14 residues long. Trimming cost V 6 bases and J 3 bases, with 18 bases left between them. The germline V gene encodes CDR1 SQVTM and CDR2 ANQGSEA. The CDR3, as DNA: TGCAGCGTCCTGGGACCGGGACAATTCTACGAGCAGTACTTC. Translating it yields CSVLGPGQFYEQYF.

This clonotype was counted between two and nine times. The chain carries TRBV20-1 and TRBJ1-4; 9 positions match TRBD1. Germline trimming cut 3 bases from V and 7 bases from J; bases unmatched to any gene: 9. Germline-derived CDR1 and CDR2 are DFQATT and SNEGSKA (reference sequence). The CDR3 covers 15 residues. CDR3 residues: CSARDGQGISEKLFF. Written as DNA, the CDR3 is TGCAGTGCTAGGGATGGACAGGGGATCTCTGAAAAACTGTTTTTT.

This clonotype was detected a few times. V and J are TRBV5-4 and TRBJ1-6, with D uncertain. CDR1 and CDR2 (germline): SGHNT, YYREEE (reference sequence). Trimming removed 3 bases at V and 10 bases at J, with 11 bases between. This CDR3 is built from 13 residues. The CDR3 DNA reads as TGTGCCAGCAGCTCAGACCCTGGATCACCCCTCCACTTT. It specifies CASSSDPGSPLHF.

This clonotype was found a few times. This rearrangement joins TRBV12-3 or TRBV12-4 to TRBJ1-2, with TRBD1 matching 12 bases. The ends lost 5 bases at V and 8 bases at J; junction bases unmatched: 9. The CDR3 is 15 amino acids. CDR3 DNA: TGTGCCAGCAGTCCCGGGACAGGGGGCGGTCGGGGCTACACCTTC. It translates to CASSPGTGGGRGYTF.

This chain joins TRBV7-2 and TRBJ2-7; 10 bases line up with TRBD2. CDR1 is SGHTA, CDR2 FQGNSA, per germline. V dropped 4 bases and J dropped 3; count of bases not matched to a gene: 15. The CDR3 totals 18 residues. CDR3 residues: CASSSGRPSGRTHYEQYF. CDR3 DNA sequence: TGTGCCAGCAGCTCTGGGCGGCCTAGCGGGAGAACCCACTACGAGCAGTACTTC. The full variable domain, completed using reference TRBV7-2 and TRBJ2-7, is GAGVSQSPSNKVTEKGKDVELRCDPISGHTALYWYRQSLGQGLEFLIYFQGNSAPDKSGLPSDRFSAERTGGSVSTLTIQRTQQEDSAVYLCASSSGRPSGRTHYEQYFGPGTRLTVT.

This chain uses TRBV6-5 with TRBJ2-1; 7 bases agree with TRBD2. The length of the CDR3 is 14 residues. Germline V gene data show CDR1 as MNHEY and CDR2 as SVGAGI. The V and J ends lost 6 bases and 2 bases, in that order; junction bases with no gene match: 4. The CDR3 loop is CASRRSGTYNEQFF. For the CDR3, the DNA is TGTGCCAGCAGAAGGAGCGGGACCTACAATGAGCAGTTCTTC.

This clonotype was seen more than once but under ten times. The chain combines TRBV21-1 with TRBJ2-4; no check of the table's D call, TRBD1, against the DNA was made. TRBV21-1 represents a pseudogene. There are 18 residues in the CDR3. In DNA form, the CDR3 reads TGTGCCAGCAGCATTCGGGACAGGGCGGTGCGAGCCAAAAACATTCAGTACTTC. Translating gives CASSIRDRAVRAKNIQYF.

This clonotype was observed a handful of times. The rearrangement links TRBV5-1 to TRBJ2-1, with 8 bases identical to TRBD2. V lost 0 bases and J lost 7; bases outside the gene matches: 9. The CDR3 runs to 16 residues. Germline CDR1 SGHRS, CDR2 YFSETQ. The CDR3: CASSLDQRESRNEQFF. CDR3 in DNA: TGCGCCAGCAGCTTGGATCAGCGGGAGTCTAGGAATGAGCAGTTCTTC.

This clonotype was detected a few times. The genes are TRBV20-1 and TRBJ2-3, with TRBD2 matching 10 bases. CDR1 and CDR2 from the germline V gene are DFQATT and SNEGSKA (reference sequence). With 0 bases clipped from V and 2 bases from J, the junction kept 14 bases outside the gene matches. The CDR3 totals 19 residues. CDR3 amino acids: CSARDWRTSGTTFTDTQYF. As DNA, the CDR3 is TGCAGTGCTAGAGATTGGAGAACTAGCGGGACCACCTTCACAGATACGCAGTATTTT.